This TCR beta chain was sequenced during a study of T cells in localized non-small cell lung cancer (dated by TCRdb to 2018 to 2020). About the full investigation: Comparing tumors with uninvolved tumor-adjacent lungs, the study looked at the T cell repertoires of 220 or so patients with early-stage NSCLC. The cohort comprised 236 treatment-naïve NSCLC patients with resected, localized lung tumors. Of the NSCLC patients, approximately 130 were male and about a hundred were female, and the mean age was approximately 69 years. What the research found in general, with its limitations: A median of approximately 55 of the top 100 tumor clones were detected in paired uninvolved adjacent lung, and around 30 of these tumor clones were also found among the top 100 clones of the paired uninvolved adjacent lung. Uninvolved tumor-adjacent lung showed the highest T cell clonality, higher than tumor, which suggests more focused antigenic responses in the adjacent lung. Because of the exploratory design, TCR variables were selected using unadjusted p-values without false-discovery rate correction. Multi-region tumor sequencing was not performed, so intratumor heterogeneity could not be excluded. Longer overall survival was associated with higher T cell density in blood, whereas shorter survival was associated with higher clonality in adjacent lung.

Trimming removed 2 bases from V and 6 bases from J; the gene matches leave 4 bases unexplained. The CDR3 sequence holds 14 residues, the cysteine and phenylalanine included. Only CDR3 DNA is held: 42 bases, read in frame from base 1. Reading the germline V gene gives CDR1 SGHRS and CDR2 YFSETQ. At diagnosis, peripheral blood, uninvolved tumor-adjacent lung and tumor were collected and were preserved as a mix of fresh-frozen and FFPE material. For TCR repertoire profiling, blood samples were analyzed as peripheral blood mononuclear cells. The immunoSEQ Assay was used to sequence TCR beta CDR3 regions from DNA. As for the authors' bioinformatics: To compute T cell density, TCR beta template counts were normalized to usable DNA, which was estimated by amplifying housekeeping genes. Using the preseqR package, richness was estimated by extrapolating to 120,000 templates for tissue samples and 400,000 templates for PBMC samples. Clonality was defined by subtracting Pielou's evenness from one. Differential abundance testing on productive amino-acid clonotypes, with a minimum total count of 5 and an alpha of 0.1, was used to identify tissue-enriched TCRs. The Jaccard Index and the Morisita Overlap Index were used to measure repertoire overlap between compartments. GLIPH grouped TCR beta CDR3s together with public tetramer-defined viral CDR3s, and a viral motif had to include at least three viral sequences and show V-gene enrichment. The clones in this table, taken by TCRdb from immuneACCESS, are in-frame only. Not every clone is retained; where verified, under half of the shortfall comes from an unresolved V gene, and the cause of the rest is unknown. The V and J calls and clone size were taken over from that table, and D and trimming were inferred from the DNA. Here the sample has about 72,000 clones; about four fifths occur a single time. The ten largest clones represent 1.3% of the sample.

A word on this clone: Its cognate antigen has yet to be identified. No per-base quality is available; no much larger clone lies one base away.

The receptor chain draws on TRBV5-1 and TRBJ2-2; TRBD2 agrees with 7 junctional bases. The sequence derives from an older female donor with stage I lung adenocarcinoma. The specimen was peripheral blood, collected before any cancer treatment. The DNA sequence is given as TGCGCCAGCAGCTTCGTCCGGGAGGCCGGGGAGCTGTTTTTT. It is translated as CASSFVREAGELFF. The full variable domain, with segments outside the CDR3 supplied by the reference TRBV5-1 and TRBJ2-2 proteins, appears as KAGVTQTPRYLIKTRGQQVTLSCSPISGHRSVSWYQQTPGQGLQFLFEYFSETQRNKGNFPGRFSGRQFSNSRSEMNVSTLELGDSALYLCASSFVREAGELFFGEGSRLTVL.